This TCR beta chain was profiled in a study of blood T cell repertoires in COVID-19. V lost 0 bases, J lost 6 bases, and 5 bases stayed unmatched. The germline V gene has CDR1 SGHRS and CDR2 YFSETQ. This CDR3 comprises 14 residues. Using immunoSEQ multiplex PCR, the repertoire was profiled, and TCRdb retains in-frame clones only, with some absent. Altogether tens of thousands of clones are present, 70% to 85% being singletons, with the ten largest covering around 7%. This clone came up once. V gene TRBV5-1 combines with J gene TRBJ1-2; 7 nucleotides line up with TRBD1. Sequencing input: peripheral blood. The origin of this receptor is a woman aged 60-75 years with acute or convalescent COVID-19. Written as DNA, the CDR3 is TGCGCCAGCAGCTTGGAAACAGGGGAAAATGGCTACACCTTC. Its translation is CASSLETGENGYTF. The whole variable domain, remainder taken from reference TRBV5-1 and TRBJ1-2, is KAGVTQTPRYLIKTRGQQVTLSCSPISGHRSVSWYQQTPGQGLQFLFEYFSETQRNKGNFPGRFSGRQFSNSRSEMNVSTLELGDSALYLCASSLETGENGYTFGSGTRLTVV.